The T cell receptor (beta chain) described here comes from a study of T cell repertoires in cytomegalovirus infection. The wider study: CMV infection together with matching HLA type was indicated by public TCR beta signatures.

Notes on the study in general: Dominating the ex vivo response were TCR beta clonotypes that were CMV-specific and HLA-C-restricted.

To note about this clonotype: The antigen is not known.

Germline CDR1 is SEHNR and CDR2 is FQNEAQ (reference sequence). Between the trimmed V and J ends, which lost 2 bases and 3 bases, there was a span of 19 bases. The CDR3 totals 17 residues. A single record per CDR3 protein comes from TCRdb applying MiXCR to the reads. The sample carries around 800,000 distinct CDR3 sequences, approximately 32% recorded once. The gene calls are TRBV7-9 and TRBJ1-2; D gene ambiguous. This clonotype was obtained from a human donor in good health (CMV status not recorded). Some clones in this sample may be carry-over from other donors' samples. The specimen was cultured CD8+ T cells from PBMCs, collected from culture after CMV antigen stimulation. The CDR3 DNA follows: TGTGCCAGCAGCTTACTCGGTCTTGGGATCCTTGACTATGGCTACACCTTC. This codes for CASSLLGLGILDYGYTF.